This T cell receptor beta chain was recovered during a study of cytotoxic CD8 clonotypes in ibrutinib-treated CLL. Germline CDR1 is DFQATT and CDR2 is SNEGSKA (reference sequence). The CDR3 length is 11 residues. The V end was cut by 2 bases, the J end by 4 bases, with 3 bases between. TCRdb's copy holds only in-frame clones and misses some; the assay was immunoSEQ multiplex PCR. The sample contains about 50,000 clones, approximately 50% of which appear only once. This specimen consisted of PBMCs, obtained after 12 months of ibrutinib treatment. The rearrangement uses TRBV20-1 and TRBJ2-1; the D is unclear. The clonotype comes from a human donor with chronic lymphocytic leukemia. This chain's CDR3 is CSARFYNEQFF. The DNA of the CDR3 is TGCAGTGCTAGATTTTACAATGAGCAGTTCTTC.